The next 27 T cell receptor beta chains were all read from a single sample in a study of PD-1 blockade in classical Hodgkin lymphoma. The repertoire was sequenced with immunoSEQ multiplex PCR; TCRdb's copy has only in-frame clones and lacks some. The data show roughly 31,000 clones, around 92% seen once. This sample's time point: newly diagnosed, previously untreated cHL patient sample. Researchers report purifying CD4+ T cells from thawed PBMCs by magnetic negative selection. The sample taken for sequencing was CD4+ T cells from blood. The receptors were sampled from a human donor with classical Hodgkin lymphoma.

The chain links TRBV7-3 to TRBJ2-1, with 7 bases aligning to TRBD2. The ends lost 5 bases at V and 6 bases at J; junction bases unmatched: 7. This CDR3 spans 14 amino acids. Germline values: CDR1 SGHTA, CDR2 FQGTGA. CDR3 sequence reads: CASSAGLSTNEQFF. In nucleotides, the CDR3 is TGTGCCAGCAGCGCGGGACTATCGACCAATGAGCAGTTCTTC.

This clone was seen only once. V gene TRBV28 combines with J gene TRBJ2-7, with D tentatively TRBD2 (6 bases). V was shortened by 3 bases and J by 3 bases, with 12 bases between the two germline ends. Germline CDR1 and CDR2: MDHEN and SYDVKM. The CDR3 extends over 14 amino acids. CDR3 bases: TGTGCCAGCAGTTTCGGGTCGGGAGTCTACGAGCAGTACTTC. Translation gives CASSFGSGVYEQYF.

The rearrangement links TRBV2 to TRBJ2-7; D gene unclear. The V end was cut by 4 bases, the J end by 1 base, with 11 bases between. This CDR3 spans 14 amino acids. Germline V CDR1 and CDR2: SNHLY, FYNNEI. CDR3 protein: CASSASDNSYEQYF. CDR3 bases: TGTGCCAGCAGTGCATCAGACAATTCCTACGAGCAGTACTTC.

This clone was detected a few times. The rearrangement uses TRBV6-1 and TRBJ1-2; D is unresolved. Trimming cost V 7 bases and J 8 bases, with 14 bases left between them. Germline-derived CDR1 and CDR2 are MNHNS and SASEGT. This CDR3 has 12 residues. CDR3 in amino acids: CASTNFLWGYTF. In DNA form, the CDR3 reads TGTGCCAGCACGAATTTTTTATGGGGCTACACCTTC.

The V gene is TRBV28, the J gene TRBJ2-6; D unclear. Trimming removed 10 bases at V and 1 base at J, with 8 bases between. The V gene's germline CDR1 is MDHEN and CDR2 SYDVKM. The length of the CDR3 is 13 residues. The CDR3 sequence: CATKVSGANVLTF. CDR3 DNA sequence: TGTGCCACAAAGGTTTCTGGGGCCAACGTCCTGACTTTC.

The chain links TRBV10-3 to TRBJ1-1; no clear D gene. The length of the CDR3 is 13 residues. CDR1 is ENHRY, CDR2 SYGVKD, per germline. The V end was cut by 0 bases, the J end by 6 bases, with 8 bases between. CDR3 sequence reads: CAISESGDAEAFF. The CDR3, as DNA: TGTGCCATCAGTGAGTCGGGAGACGCTGAAGCTTTCTTT.

This clone came up once. The rearrangement uses TRBV5-1 and TRBJ2-7; TRBD1 matches 9 bases. V shed 0 bases, J shed 5 bases, and the junction held 6 bases outside the gene matches. This CDR3 region has 15 residues. From germline, CDR1 is SGHRS and CDR2 YFSETQ. CDR3 nucleotides: TGCGCCAGCAGCTTGGTACAGGGGGCGCAGAACGAGCAGTACTTC. Translated: CASSLVQGAQNEQYF.

The rearrangement joins TRBV7-2 to TRBJ2-4, with TRBD1 matching 7 bases. V shed 4 bases and J 4 bases; nucleotides not matched to a gene: 4. The CDR3 runs to 14 residues. Per the germline V gene, CDR1 is SGHTA and CDR2 is FQGNSA. The DNA for the CDR3 is TGTGCCAGCAGCTCCGGACAGGCAAAAAACATTCAGTACTTC. Amino acid sequence: CASSSGQAKNIQYF. Together with reference TRBV7-2 and TRBJ2-4, the CDR3 gives the full variable domain: GAGVSQSPSNKVTEKGKDVELRCDPISGHTALYWYRQSLGQGLEFLIYFQGNSAPDKSGLPSDRFSAERTGGSVSTLTIQRTQQEDSAVYLCASSSGQAKNIQYFGAGTRLSVL.

The chain employs TRBV18 and TRBJ2-3; D is unresolved. The CDR3 covers 15 residues. Germline assignment: CDR1 KGHSH and CDR2 LQKENI. Trimming took off 3 bases at V and 8 bases at J, with 18 bases between the two ends. DNA of the CDR3: TGTGCCAGCTCACCCGAGACGGATAGCCGGGTTACGCAGTATTTT. This encodes CASSPETDSRVTQYF.

The chain has TRBV7-9 and TRBJ1-1; TRBD1 might be the D (6 bases). V was pared by 4 bases and J by 5 bases, with 17 bases between. Germline loops: CDR1 SEHNR, CDR2 FQNEAQ (reference sequence). The CDR3 consists of 15 residues. The CDR3 here is CASSSYREKGTEAFF. Here the CDR3 DNA reads TGTGCCAGCAGCTCTTACAGGGAAAAAGGAACTGAAGCTTTCTTT.

The chain has TRBV4-3 and TRBJ2-7, with 10 bases aligning to TRBD2. CDR3 length: 17 residues. The germline V gene encodes CDR1 LGHNA and CDR2 YSLEER. V lost 3 bases and J lost 4; bases outside the gene matches: 12. CDR3 nucleotides: TGCGCCAGCAGCCATAACACGGGACTAGCGTACGGGTACGAGCAGTACTTC. It codes for CASSHNTGLAYGYEQYF.

The rearrangement joins TRBV7-9 to TRBJ1-5, with D unclear. The germline V gene encodes CDR1 SEHNR and CDR2 FQNEAQ (reference sequence). Trimming cost V 2 bases and J 1 base, with 9 bases left between them. CDR3 size: 15 residues. CDR3 nucleotide sequence: TGTGCCAGCAGCTTAACGGGTGGAAGCAATCAGCCCCAGCATTTT. It specifies CASSLTGGSNQPQHF.

The V gene is TRBV6-5, the J gene TRBJ2-7; D not certain. V was shortened by 2 bases and J by 2 bases, with 7 bases between the two germline ends. The CDR3 sequence is 13 residues long. The germline V gene has CDR1 MNHEY and CDR2 SVGAGI. The CDR3 loop reads CASSYGRAYEQYF. Here the CDR3 DNA reads TGTGCCAGCAGTTACGGACGAGCCTACGAGCAGTACTTC.

This sequence joins TRBV7-2 and TRBJ2-2, with 10 bases that match TRBD2. After removal of 1 base from V and 5 bases from J, the junction contained 7 bases not matched to a gene. Germline V gives CDR1 SGHTA, CDR2 FQGNSA. This CDR3 region has 17 residues. The CDR3 coding sequence is TGTGCCAGCAGCTTAGACCTAGCGGGAGCGGGAACCGGGGAGCTGTTTTTT. Protein: CASSLDLAGAGTGELFF.

This chain links TRBV4-1 with TRBJ2-6, with D tentatively TRBD1 or TRBD2 (5 bases each). The CDR3 totals 17 residues. CDR1 is MGHRA, CDR2 YSYEKL, per germline. V dropped 5 bases and J dropped 3 bases, with 17 bases sitting between them. CDR3 amino acids: CASSDTFRGNGANVLTF. The CDR3 nucleotides read TGCGCCAGCAGCGATACCTTCCGGGGCAATGGGGCCAACGTCCTGACTTTC.

Turning to this clone: Relative to the germline gene, one junction end is altered; a read error may explain this. This chain links TRBV28 with TRBJ1-1, with D possibly being TRBD1 (6 bases). CDR1 is MDHEN and CDR2 is SYDVKM in the germline V gene. The CDR3 loop spans 12 amino acids. CDR3 in amino acids: CASSSNRVEAFF. The CDR3 DNA is TGTGCCAGCAGTTCCAACAGGGTAGAAGCCTTCTTT.

The chain carries TRBV18 and TRBJ2-3; D may correspond to TRBD1 or TRBD2 (6 bases each). The CDR3 has 15 amino acids. With 2 bases removed from V and 2 bases from J, the gap between germline ends came to 11 bases. In germline, CDR1 is KGHSH, CDR2 LQKENI. Written as DNA, the CDR3 is TGTGCCAGCTCACCATCGGGGGCTTACACAGATACGCAGTATTTT. Translation: CASSPSGAYTDTQYF.

This rearrangement joins TRBV18 to TRBJ2-5; 9 positions match TRBD1. The CDR3 consists of 16 residues. Per the germline V gene, CDR1 is KGHSH and CDR2 is LQKENI. The V and J ends lost 0 bases and 3 bases, in that order; junction bases with no gene match: 5. The CDR3 DNA reads TGTGCCAGCTCACCACCGGGACAGGGTCGTAAAGAGACCCAGTACTTC. Translating gives CASSPPGQGRKETQYF.

This clone was counted once. This CDR3 reads CAISESRGETQYF. In DNA form, the CDR3 reads TGTGCCATCAGTGAGTCGCGGGGGGAGACCCAGTACTTC. This chain links TRBV10-3 with TRBJ2-5, with TRBD2 matching over 7 bases. The V segment lost 0 bases and the J segment 5 bases; nucleotides outside the gene matches: 0. Per the germline V gene, CDR1 is ENHRY and CDR2 is SYGVKD. CDR3 length equals 13 residues.

V is TRBV5-1 and J is TRBJ2-7; 8 bases map to TRBD1. V trimming: 4 bases; J trimming: 4 bases; junction bases outside the gene matches: 7. The CDR3 sequence is 14 residues long. Germline V gene data show CDR1 as SGHRS and CDR2 as YFSETQ. The CDR3 DNA reads TGCGCCAGCAGCCCTCTGGACAGGGTTTACGAGCAGTACTTC. As protein: CASSPLDRVYEQYF.

This chain links TRBV28 with TRBJ1-5, with 9 bases lining up with TRBD1. The CDR3 spans 15 residues. V trimming: 4 bases; J trimming: 5 bases; junction bases outside the gene matches: 6. The germline gives CDR1 MDHEN, CDR2 SYDVKM. The CDR3 sequence: CASSSQGAEDQPQHF. CDR3 in DNA: TGTGCCAGCAGTTCACAGGGGGCGGAGGATCAGCCCCAGCATTTT.

V and J are TRBV6-1 and TRBJ2-7; no clear D. The V end was cut by 6 bases, the J end by 3 bases, with 6 bases between. CDR1 and CDR2 (germline): MNHNS, SASEGT. The CDR3 runs 11 residues. As DNA, the CDR3 is TGTGCCAGCAGACAGTTCTACGAGCAGTACTTC. It codes for CASRQFYEQYF.

This chain links TRBV10-3 with TRBJ2-1; 14 nucleotides line up with TRBD2. CDR1 ENHRY and CDR2 SYGVKD come from the germline V gene. CDR3 length equals 17 residues. With V trimmed by 2 bases and J by 6 bases, 6 bases remained unmatched. CDR3 loop: CAISEPGLAGVGNEQFF. Here the CDR3 DNA reads TGTGCCATCAGTGAGCCGGGACTAGCGGGAGTTGGCAATGAGCAGTTCTTC.

The V and J genes are TRBV5-1 and TRBJ2-3; TRBD2 agrees at 13 bases. The CDR3 consists of 18 residues. Germline V gene data show CDR1 as SGHRS and CDR2 as YFSETQ. The J segment lost 4 bases and the V segment lost 2 bases, leaving 10 bases of the junction unmatched. Here the CDR3 reads CASSFGLAGASGADTQYF. Here the CDR3 DNA reads TGCGCCAGCAGCTTCGGACTAGCGGGAGCCTCGGGTGCAGATACGCAGTATTTT.

V is TRBV28 and J is TRBJ1-3; tentatively, D is TRBD1 (5 bases). CDR1 is MDHEN, CDR2 SYDVKM, per germline. The CDR3 spans 16 residues. Trimming stripped 2 bases from V and 0 bases from J, with 11 bases between. The CDR3 reads CASSLDRAPSGNTIYF. The CDR3 nucleotides are TGTGCCAGCAGTTTAGACAGAGCCCCCTCTGGAAACACCATATATTTT.

V is TRBV18 and J is TRBJ2-5; 9 nucleotides line up with TRBD1. The J segment lost 4 bases and the V segment lost 2 bases, leaving 5 bases of the junction unmatched. Germline V CDR1 and CDR2: KGHSH, LQKENI. The CDR3 runs to 15 residues. The CDR3 reads CASSPAKDRGETQYF. DNA of the CDR3: TGTGCCAGCTCACCAGCCAAGGACAGGGGAGAGACCCAGTACTTC.

The CDR3 is CASSLGPLGIPTDTQYF. CDR3 bases: TGTGCCAGCAGCTTAGGGCCCCTGGGAATCCCCACAGATACGCAGTATTTT. This chain connects TRBV7-2 to TRBJ2-3, with no clear D. The CDR3 is 17 residues long. Germline lookup yields CDR1 SGHTA and CDR2 FQGNSA. The V end was cut by 1 base, the J end by 2 bases, with 16 bases between.